These 27 T cell receptor beta chains came from one sample sequenced in a study of CD8+CD57+ T cells in acquired aplastic anemia. According to the study, genomic DNA was the template for TCR beta VDJ and CDR3 profiling. In TCRdb, the reads were re-called with MiXCR into one record per CDR3 protein. The data contain about 98,000 distinct CDR3 sequences, 55% to 80% of them singletons. Previously, flow cytometry had revealed CD8+CD57+ cell expansion in the patients chosen for sequencing. The sample comprised sorted CD4+, CD8+, or CD8+CD57+ T cells (not recorded which) from PBMCs. These receptors originate from a human donor with aplastic anemia.

The chain is built from TRBV29-1 and TRBJ2-3; TRBD1 matches 9 bases. Germline V lookup: CDR1 SQVTM, CDR2 ANQGSEA. This CDR3 comprises 15 residues. The junction had 8 bases not matched to a gene; V was cut back by 3 bases and J by 4 bases. The CDR3 nucleotides are TGCAGCGTTGAGGATCTTAACAGGGGGCCAGATACGCAGTATTTT. Translation gives CSVEDLNRGPDTQYF.

This clonotype was observed a handful of times. DNA for the CDR3: TGTGCCAGCAGCGCACGGGAGGTCCCTGGGGGCTACGAGCAGTACTTC. Its protein is CASSAREVPGGYEQYF. V is TRBV7-6 and J is TRBJ2-7, with 7 positions matching TRBD2. V shed 5 bases and J 3 bases; nucleotides not matched to a gene: 13. The CDR3 totals 16 residues. Per germline, CDR1 SGHVS and CDR2 FNYEAQ.

This clonotype was found once. The rearrangement links TRBV20-1 to TRBJ1-2; no firm D call. V gave up 6 bases and J gave up 1 base, with 21 bases separating them. From germline, CDR1 is DFQATT and CDR2 SNEGSKA (reference sequence). The CDR3 has 16 residues. CDR3 residues: CSAKPLHGRVNYGYTF. In nucleotides, the CDR3 is TGCAGTGCCAAACCATTACACGGGAGGGTTAACTATGGCTACACCTTC.

In this sample, this clonotype turned up many times. The chain has TRBV7-9 and TRBJ2-7; D is undetermined. The CDR3 contains 14 residues. Germline loops: CDR1 SEHNR, CDR2 FQNEAQ (reference sequence). V lost 1 base and J 1 base, leaving 8 bases between the germline ends. This CDR3 reads CASSLGAGSYEQYF. Written as DNA, the CDR3 is TGTGCCAGCAGCTTAGGTGCAGGTTCCTACGAGCAGTACTTC.

The J gene is TRBJ2-5, the V gene TRBV20-1; tentatively, D is TRBD2 (6 bases). The CDR3 covers 15 residues. Trimming pared 6 bases from V and 3 bases from J, leaving 20 bases between. In germline, CDR1 is DFQATT, CDR2 SNEGSKA (reference sequence). This CDR3 is CSARGRSALEETQYF. CDR3 in DNA: TGCAGTGCCCGAGGGAGGAGCGCCCTAGAAGAGACCCAGTACTTC.

The chain recombines TRBV10-3 with TRBJ1-2; maybe TRBD1 (6 bases). V lost 2 bases and J 12 bases, leaving 19 bases between the germline ends. The germline V gene has CDR1 ENHRY and CDR2 SYGVKD. This CDR3 is built from 14 residues. The CDR3 coding sequence is TGTGCCATCAGTGAGGAAACAGGGCCTCGGGGCCACACCTTC. Translated, it gives CAISEETGPRGHTF.

This clonotype is classed as medium-sized. The chain employs TRBV10-3 and TRBJ1-1; D remains unclear. Germline CDR1 is ENHRY and CDR2 is SYGVKD. Trimming removed 3 bases at V and 3 bases at J, with 5 bases between. CDR3 length: 12 residues. The chain's CDR3 is CAISDGYTEAFF. CDR3 sequence (DNA): TGTGCCATCAGTGACGGGTACACTGAAGCTTTCTTT.

The chain couples TRBV7-8 to TRBJ2-7; TRBD1 is a possible D gene (5 bases). Trimming cost V 5 bases and J 5 bases, with 16 bases left between them. The CDR3 consists of 14 residues. The germline gives CDR1 SGHVS, CDR2 FQNEAQ. For the CDR3, the DNA is TGTGCCAGCAGCAAGGACCAGGGTTTCCACGAGCAGTACTTC. This gives the protein CASSKDQGFHEQYF.

This clonotype has ten or more counts. J is TRBJ2-7 and V is TRBV28; TRBD2 matches 12 bases. The CDR3 extends over 15 amino acids. Germline lookup yields CDR1 MDHEN and CDR2 SYDVKM. V dropped 6 bases and J dropped 6; count of bases not matched to a gene: 9. CDR3 sequence reads: CASSISSGRASEQYF. As DNA, the CDR3 is TGTGCCAGCAGCATCTCTAGCGGGAGGGCCTCCGAGCAGTACTTC.

The chain couples TRBV2 to TRBJ1-5, with 7 bases aligning to TRBD1. V lost 7 bases to trimming and J lost 6 bases; unmatched junction nucleotides: 9. This CDR3 spans 14 amino acids. Germline loops: CDR1 SNHLY, CDR2 FYNNEI. The CDR3 coding sequence is TGTGCCAGCACGATTAACAGGGGAGGTCAGCCCCAGCATTTT. Its translation is CASTINRGGQPQHF.

This clonotype was recorded at least ten times. This chain links TRBV20-1 with TRBJ2-5, with D perhaps TRBD1 (5 bases). CDR1 and CDR2 (germline): DFQATT, SNEGSKA (reference sequence). CDR3 size: 15 residues. The ends were cut back, 0 bases at V and 0 bases at J, with 11 bases in the middle. The CDR3 coding sequence is TGCAGTGCTAGAGATCGACAGTTGTACCAAGAGACCCAGTACTTC. Amino acids: CSARDRQLYQETQYF.

This clonotype was detected ten times or more. The rearrangement joins TRBV27 to TRBJ1-5, with D hard to call. CDR1 is MNHEY, CDR2 SMNVEV, per germline (reference sequence). V was trimmed by 6 bases and J by 1 base, leaving 13 bases between them. This CDR3 has 15 amino acids. The CDR3: CASRFPIGSNQPQHF. In nucleotides, the CDR3 is TGTGCCAGCAGGTTCCCGATCGGAAGCAATCAGCCCCAGCATTTT.

V gene TRBV5-6 combines with J gene TRBJ1-2, with 10 nucleotides matching TRBD1. After removal of 4 bases from V and 3 bases from J, the junction contained 3 bases not matched to a gene. Germline lookup yields CDR1 SGHDT and CDR2 YYEEEE. CDR3 length equals 14 residues. As DNA, the CDR3 is TGTGCCAGCAGCCCGGGACAGGGGCACTATGGCTACACCTTC. Translating gives CASSPGQGHYGYTF.

The V gene is TRBV5-8, the J gene TRBJ1-5; D unclear. CDR1 is SGHTS, CDR2 YDEGEE, per germline. The CDR3 covers 12 residues. V was clipped by 2 bases and J by 2 bases, with 2 bases between them. CDR3 sequence: CASSLRNQPQHF. CDR3 bases: TGTGCCAGCAGCTTACGCAATCAGCCCCAGCATTTT. The whole variable domain, remainder taken from reference TRBV5-8 and TRBJ1-5, is EAGVTQSPTHLIKTRGQQATLRCSPISGHTSVYWYQQALGLGLQFLLWYDEGEERNRGNFPPRFSGRQFPNYSSELNVNALELEDSALYLCASSLRNQPQHFGDGTRLSIL.

This clonotype has more than one count but fewer than ten. The rearrangement uses TRBV29-1 and TRBJ2-7; tentatively, D is TRBD1 (6 bases). The ends were cut back, 3 bases at V and 3 bases at J, with 12 bases in the middle. CDR3 length: 13 amino acids. Germline V CDR1 and CDR2: SQVTM, ANQGSEA. CDR3 DNA sequence: TGCAGCGTTGATGTCAGGGGAAGCTACGAGCAGTACTTC. Translation: CSVDVRGSYEQYF.

The CDR3 DNA follows: TGTGCCAGCAGTGAGCCGGGTACGCAGTATTTT. Its translation is CASSEPGTQYF. The chain links TRBV2 to TRBJ2-3; the D is unclear. Trimming cost V 3 bases and J 8 bases, with 6 bases left between them. Looked up from germline, CDR1 is SNHLY and CDR2 is FYNNEI. The CDR3 is 11 amino acids.

The genes are TRBV4-1 and TRBJ1-1; the D gene is possibly TRBD1 (5 bases). Trimming cost V 1 base and J 5 bases, with 14 bases left between them. From germline, CDR1 is MGHRA and CDR2 YSYEKL. CDR3 length: 15 residues. CDR3 region: CASSQVTGGLTEAFF. The CDR3 coding sequence is TGCGCCAGCAGCCAAGTCACAGGAGGATTGACTGAAGCTTTCTTT.

The CDR3 region is CASSLEGSYNSPLHF. The CDR3 region has the DNA TGTGCCAGCAGCTTGGAAGGCAGTTATAATTCACCCCTCCACTTT. This chain uses TRBV5-8 with TRBJ1-6; D gene uncertain. The CDR3 extends over 15 amino acids. Per germline, CDR1 SGHTS and CDR2 YDEGEE. With 0 bases removed from V and 4 bases from J, the gap between germline ends came to 8 bases.

Here the CDR3 DNA reads TGCAGCGTTGAGGGGATGTCGGGGTTCGAGCAGTACTTC. It codes for CSVEGMSGFEQYF. The rearrangement joins TRBV29-1 to TRBJ2-7; a possible D gene is TRBD2 (5 bases). V lost 3 bases and J lost 6, with 15 bases in between. The CDR3 consists of 13 residues. Germline CDR1 is SQVTM and CDR2 is ANQGSEA.

The chain carries TRBV12-3 or TRBV12-4 and TRBJ1-1; 8 bases line up with TRBD1. The CDR3 contains 17 residues. The V gene end was trimmed by 0 bases and the J gene end by 0 bases; junction bases not matched to a gene: 6. The DNA for the CDR3 is TGTGCCAGCAGTTTAGCCAGGGGGCGCGCCGTGAACACTGAAGCTTTCTTT. Encoded protein: CASSLARGRAVNTEAFF.

This rearrangement joins TRBV20-1 to TRBJ2-7, with 8 bases lining up with TRBD2. Germline values: CDR1 DFQATT, CDR2 SNEGSKA (reference sequence). The trim removed 2 bases at V and 9 bases at J, leaving 15 bases unmatched. The CDR3 has 15 amino acids. CDR3 in DNA: TGCAGTGCTAGACCTCCCTCCCAAGCGGGAGCCGCGCAGTACTTC. It codes for CSARPPSQAGAAQYF.

The gene calls are TRBV7-9 and TRBJ1-2, with 7 bases fitting TRBD1. The germline gives CDR1 SEHNR, CDR2 FQNEAQ (reference sequence). V trimming: 5 bases; J trimming: 8 bases; junction bases outside the gene matches: 11. The CDR3 totals 14 residues. The CDR3 DNA reads TGTGCCAGCAGCATCACAGGGGAAGGATACGGCTACACCTTC. This translates into CASSITGEGYGYTF.

The chain couples TRBV24-1 to TRBJ2-1; 7 bases align to TRBD2. V gave up 4 bases and J gave up 7 bases; unmatched junction bases: 3. The CDR3 has 13 residues. Germline lookup yields CDR1 KGHDR and CDR2 SFDVKD. The CDR3 reads CATSDFGGNEQFF. Written as DNA, the CDR3 is TGTGCCACCAGTGACTTCGGGGGGAATGAGCAGTTCTTC.

Points on this clonotype: A much larger clone lies one base from this, so it may be a read error. This sequence joins TRBV27 and TRBJ2-7, with a weak D call TRBD1 (6 bases). Trimming removed 4 bases at V and 7 bases at J, with 11 bases between. Germline CDR1 is MNHEY and CDR2 is SMNVEV (reference sequence). The CDR3 totals 12 residues. CDR3 sequence reads: CASSSSGTEQYF. The CDR3 coding sequence is TGTGCCAGCAGTTCCTCAGGGACAGAGCAGTACTTC.

A word on this clonotype: The conserved closing phenylalanine or tryptophan is absent in this CDR3, likely reflecting a read error. CDR3 region: CASSQSGTTEAFL. For the CDR3, the DNA is TGTGCCAGTAGTCAGTCAGGGACCACTGAAGCTTTCCTT. The chain has TRBV19 and TRBJ1-1; weak D call: TRBD1 (5 bases). The CDR3 consists of 13 residues. Trimming shortened V by 5 bases and J by 4 bases, and 11 bases separated the two germline ends. Germline V gene lookup returns CDR1 LNHDA and CDR2 SQIVND (reference sequence).

The chain carries TRBV29-1 and TRBJ1-3; tentative D call: TRBD1 (5 bases). V lost 4 bases to trimming and J lost 0 bases, with 10 bases between them. CDR1 and CDR2 from the germline V gene are SQVTM and ANQGSEA. This CDR3 contains 14 residues. The CDR3 is CSVGGRSSGNTIYF. DNA for the CDR3: TGCAGCGTTGGGGGCAGGAGCTCTGGAAACACCATATATTTT.

This chain uses TRBV5-6 with TRBJ2-7, with a tentative D call TRBD1 (6 bases). The ends were cut back, 5 bases at V and 6 bases at J, with 24 bases in the middle. The CDR3 runs 16 residues. In germline, CDR1 is SGHDT, CDR2 YYEEEE. Written as DNA, the CDR3 is TGTGCCAGCAGATTTACAGGGAGTGGCGGGCGAGGCGAGCAGTACTTC. Translation gives CASRFTGSGGRGEQYF. The full variable domain, with the rest looked up from reference TRBV5-6 and TRBJ2-7, is DAGVTQSPTHLIKTRGQQVTLRCSPKSGHDTVSWYQQALGQGPQFIFQYYEEEERQRGNFPDRFSGHQFPNYSSELNVNALLLGDSALYLCASRFTGSGGRGEQYFGPGTRLTVT.